This entry lists 3 T cell receptor beta chains sequenced from one sample in a study of cytomegalovirus exposure and HLA in healthy donors. Researchers ran the PCR with 60 Vbeta and 13 Jbeta primers. Measured with immunoSEQ multiplex PCR; TCRdb has only the in-frame clones, and not every one. The data contain 80,000 to 100,000 clones, around 85% of them singletons. Sequences were obtained from PBMCs. These receptor sequences come from a man aged 35-49 years in good health and CMV-seropositive.

The chain uses TRBV28 and TRBJ1-4, with 10 bases lining up with TRBD1. Germline lookup yields CDR1 MDHEN and CDR2 SYDVKM. The CDR3 runs to 15 residues. V gave up 6 bases and J gave up 7 bases; unmatched junction bases: 8. CDR3 bases: TGTGCCAGCAGGGATCCGGGACAGGGGAGTGAAAAACTGTTTTTT. As protein: CASRDPGQGSEKLFF.

The rearrangement uses TRBV19 and TRBJ1-1; 9 nucleotides agree with TRBD1. V gave up 3 bases and J gave up 7 bases; unmatched junction bases: 6. The CDR3 sequence is 14 residues long. CDR1 and CDR2 from the germline V gene are LNHDA and SQIVND (reference sequence). The CDR3 spells CASSIRDRDGEAFF. The CDR3 DNA sequence: TGTGCCAGTAGTATCCGGGACAGGGATGGTGAAGCTTTCTTT.

The V and J genes are TRBV11-2 and TRBJ2-3; the D gene is possibly TRBD1 (6 bases). The germline CDR1 and CDR2 sequences are SGHAT and FQNNGV. V lost 6 bases, J lost 6 bases, and 16 bases lay in between. This CDR3 contains 14 residues. This chain's CDR3 is CASRLPGAPDTQYF. In nucleotides, the CDR3 is TGTGCCAGCAGGCTCCCAGGGGCGCCCGATACGCAGTATTTT. Full variable domain (missing parts from reference TRBV11-2 and TRBJ2-3): EAGVAQSPRYKIIEKRQSVAFWCNPISGHATLYWYQQILGQGPKLLIQFQNNGVVDDSQLPKDRFSAERLKGVDSTLKIQPAKLEDSAVYLCASRLPGAPDTQYFGPGTRLTVL.